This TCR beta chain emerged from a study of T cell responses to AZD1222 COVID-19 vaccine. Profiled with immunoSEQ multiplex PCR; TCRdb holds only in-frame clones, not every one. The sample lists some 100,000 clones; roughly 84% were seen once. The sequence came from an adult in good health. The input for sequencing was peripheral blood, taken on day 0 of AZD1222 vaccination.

Written as DNA, the CDR3 is TGTGCCAGCAGTTTCGATAAGAACTACTATGGCTACACCTTC. This translates into CASSFDKNYYGYTF. The V call is TRBV27, the J call TRBJ1-2; D call uncertain. The CDR3 runs to 14 residues. In germline, CDR1 is MNHEY, CDR2 SMNVEV (reference sequence). Trimming took 3 bases from V and 3 from J, leaving 11 bases between them.